A selection of T cell receptor beta chains follows, all from one sample in a study of shared clonotypes between healthy human individuals. Sequenced by immunoSEQ multiplex PCR; TCRdb stores in-frame clones only, minus some. This table holds 450,000 to 600,000 clones, around 79% found once. The sample was PBMCs. These receptors were obtained from a woman aged 40 to 50 in good health. Some clones in this sample may be carry-over from other donors' samples. CDR3s leave out the opening cysteine and the closing phenylalanine or tryptophan.

cdr3_aa v_call cdr3_length
ASSQALGENRVRAF TRBV14 14
ASRDTRYTGELF TRBV19 12
AITPGTGELGEQF TRBV10-3 13
ASSEVNRNKDTIY TRBV6-1 13
ASSPGTDTQY TRBV5-4 10
ASSLRGGYEQY TRBV5-1 11
ASSFSGDTEAF TRBV5-1 11
ASSRGLADTDTQY TRBV6-6 13
ASSSLGLAGSGELF TRBV28 14
ASSQLMGDEQF TRBV4-2 11
ASSPGTGDGEQF TRBV6-4 12
ARPGHHYEQY TRBV28 10
ASSIDRKLEGYT TRBV19 12
ASRKTGSGNTIY TRBV21-1 12
ASSLAAGPQY TRBV11-2 10
AISGTETGANVLT TRBV10-3 13
ATKGEPGANVLT TRBV7-8 12
ASSSPTGSGYT TRBV5-1 11
ASSVDGYWETQY TRBV9 12
ASSDENYEQY TRBV2 10
ASSPPSSYEQY TRBV18 11
ASTKGMEAPNYNEQF TRBV19 15
ASSEASGANYGYT TRBV6-1 13
ASSEQGNTGELF TRBV6-4 12
ASSLGLIQETQY TRBV5-6 12
ASRPEGPNYEQY TRBV28 12
ASKTSGANVLT TRBV9 11
ASSLGRQGAQGYT TRBV13 13
AWSLARPADTQY TRBV30 12
ATSRVWAGENEKLF TRBV15 14
ASSLWGTGKGGELF TRBV27 14
ASSPQWRANTGELF TRBV5-4 14
ASSPKTGSGEKLF TRBV18 13
ASSYTGNSPLH TRBV6-6 11
ASSPPVQKNTGELF TRBV18 14
ASSLGTGLYEQY TRBV7-2 12
ASSDLQGNTEAF TRBV5-1 12
AWSVGQTNTGELF TRBV30 13
ASSVTSGQSLPYEQY TRBV28 15
ASSNTGGGETQY TRBV19 12
ASSLGGTSDSPLH TRBV7-9 13
ASSSYGGYWDEQY TRBV7-2 13
ASSRAFGREQF TRBV11-2 11
ASSVDRGKPQH TRBV19 11
ASSPRREAADTQY TRBV4-2 13
ASSSTTGTDTQY TRBV5-1 12
ASSTDVVGELF TRBV7-6 11
ASSEFRDGGLQY TRBV6-1 12
ASSPVFNTEAF TRBV18 11
ASSSPGVVGAANYGYT TRBV28 16